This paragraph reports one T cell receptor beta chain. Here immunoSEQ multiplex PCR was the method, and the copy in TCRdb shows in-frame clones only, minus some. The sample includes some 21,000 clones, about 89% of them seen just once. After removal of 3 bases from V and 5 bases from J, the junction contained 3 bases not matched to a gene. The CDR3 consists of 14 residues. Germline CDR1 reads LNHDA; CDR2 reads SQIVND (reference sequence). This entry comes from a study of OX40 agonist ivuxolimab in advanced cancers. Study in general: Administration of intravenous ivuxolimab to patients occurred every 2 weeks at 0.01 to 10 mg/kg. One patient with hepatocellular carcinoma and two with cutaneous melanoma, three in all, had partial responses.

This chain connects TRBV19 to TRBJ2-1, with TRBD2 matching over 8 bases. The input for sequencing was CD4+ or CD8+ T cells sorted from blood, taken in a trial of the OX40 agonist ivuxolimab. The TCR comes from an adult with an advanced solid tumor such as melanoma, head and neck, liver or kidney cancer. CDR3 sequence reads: CASSMTSANNEQFF. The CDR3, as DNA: TGTGCCAGTAGTATGACTAGCGCCAACAATGAGCAGTTCTTC.